This TCR beta chain is drawn from a study of shared clonotypes between healthy human individuals. About the study: The study drew on a couple of women and three men aged 18 to 49 as donors. General study findings and limits: The study found lower generation probabilities in non-shared clonotypes than in those shared by all four donors. Since donors were few, the genetic and exposure-history diversity represented was limited.

Germline V gene lookup returns CDR1 SQVTM and CDR2 ANQGSEA. The CDR3 contains 13 residues. V shed 4 bases and J shed 6 bases, with 13 bases lying between them. Splitting of each subset's genomic DNA was done evenly across several immunoSEQ plates. Clones were read by immunoSEQ multiplex PCR, and TCRdb kept only the in-frame ones, dropping some. The sample has millions of clones; approximately 94% are singletons. Note on this clone: The antigen is unknown.

The naive CD8 subset, CD45RO-negative cells positively selected for CCR7, excluded terminally differentiated effector memory CD45RA+ cells. The chain couples TRBV29-1 to TRBJ2-1; no clear D. The sequence came from a man between 18 and 29 years old in good health. Some clones in this sample may be carry-over from other donors' samples. The sequencing input was naive CD8+ T cells from PBMCs. The CDR3 loop reads CSVVPVELNEQFF. The CDR3 DNA sequence: TGCAGCGTTGTGCCGGTCGAGCTCAATGAGCAGTTCTTC.